This T cell receptor (beta chain) was recovered during a study of OX40 agonist ivuxolimab in advanced cancers. Overall study findings and caveats: There was clonal expansion of CD4+ and CD8+ blood T cells by week 6 at 0.1 to 3.0 mg/kg. A proportion of nonresponders additionally exhibited low normalized T-cell clonal expansion.

The CDR3 consists of 14 residues. The germline CDR1 and CDR2 sequences are SGDLS and YYNGEE. V gave up 0 bases and J gave up 5 bases, with 9 bases separating them. Only in-frame clones appear in the TCRdb table, and some are missing; sequencing was by immunoSEQ multiplex PCR. The table lists some 82,000 clones, approximately 86% of them singletons, with approximately 0.76% in the top ten. Note on this clone: No antigen is known for it.

Sequences were derived from CD4+ or CD8+ T cells sorted from blood, sampled in a trial of the OX40 agonist ivuxolimab. The sequence was collected from an adult with an advanced solid tumor such as melanoma, head and neck, liver or kidney cancer. The chain has TRBV9 and TRBJ1-5; weak D call: TRBD1 (6 bases). The CDR3 DNA reads as TGTGCCAGCAGCGTAGGAGGGGGGGATCAGCCCCAGCATTTT. It yields the protein CASSVGGGDQPQHF.